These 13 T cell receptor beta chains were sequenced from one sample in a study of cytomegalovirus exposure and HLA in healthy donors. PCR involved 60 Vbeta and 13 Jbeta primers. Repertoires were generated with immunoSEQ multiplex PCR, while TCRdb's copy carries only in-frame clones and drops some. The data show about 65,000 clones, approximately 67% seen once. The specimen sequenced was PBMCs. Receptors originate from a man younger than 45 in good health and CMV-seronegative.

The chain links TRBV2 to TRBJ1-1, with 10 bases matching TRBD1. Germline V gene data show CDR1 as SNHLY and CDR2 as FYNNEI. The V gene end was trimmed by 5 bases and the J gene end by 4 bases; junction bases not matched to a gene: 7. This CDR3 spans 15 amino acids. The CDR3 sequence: CASSLTGGAGTEAFF. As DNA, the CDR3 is TGTGCCAGCAGTTTGACAGGGGGCGCCGGCACTGAAGCTTTCTTT.

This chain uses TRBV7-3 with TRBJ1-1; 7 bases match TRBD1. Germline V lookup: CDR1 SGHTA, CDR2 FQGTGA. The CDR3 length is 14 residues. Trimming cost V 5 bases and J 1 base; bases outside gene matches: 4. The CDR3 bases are TGTGCCAGCAGCCCCGACAGGGCGAACACTGAAGCTTTCTTT. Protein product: CASSPDRANTEAFF.

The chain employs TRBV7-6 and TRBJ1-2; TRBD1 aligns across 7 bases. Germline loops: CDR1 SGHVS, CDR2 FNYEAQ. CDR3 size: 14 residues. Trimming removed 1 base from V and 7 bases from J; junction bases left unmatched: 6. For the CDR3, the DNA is TGTGCCAGCAGCTTAGGGGCAGGGGGGCTTGGCTACACCTTC. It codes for CASSLGAGGLGYTF.

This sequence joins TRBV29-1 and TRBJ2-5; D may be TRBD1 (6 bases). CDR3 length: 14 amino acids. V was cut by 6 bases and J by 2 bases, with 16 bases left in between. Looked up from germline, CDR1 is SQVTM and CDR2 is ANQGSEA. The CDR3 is CSVSTTGNQETQYF. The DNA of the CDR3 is TGCAGCGTCTCAACCACAGGGAATCAAGAGACCCAGTACTTC.

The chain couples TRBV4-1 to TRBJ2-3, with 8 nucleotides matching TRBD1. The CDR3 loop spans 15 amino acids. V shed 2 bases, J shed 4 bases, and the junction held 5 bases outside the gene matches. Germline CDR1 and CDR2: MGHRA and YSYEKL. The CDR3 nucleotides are TGCGCCAGCAGCCAACTGGACAGGGTGGCAGATACGCAGTATTTT. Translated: CASSQLDRVADTQYF.

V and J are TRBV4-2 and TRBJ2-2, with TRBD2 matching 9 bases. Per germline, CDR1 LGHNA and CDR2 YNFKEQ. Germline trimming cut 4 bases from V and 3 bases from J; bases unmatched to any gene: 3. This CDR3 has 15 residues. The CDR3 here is CASSPRGGDTGELFF. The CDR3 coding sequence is TGTGCCAGCAGCCCCCGCGGGGGGGACACCGGGGAGCTGTTTTTT.

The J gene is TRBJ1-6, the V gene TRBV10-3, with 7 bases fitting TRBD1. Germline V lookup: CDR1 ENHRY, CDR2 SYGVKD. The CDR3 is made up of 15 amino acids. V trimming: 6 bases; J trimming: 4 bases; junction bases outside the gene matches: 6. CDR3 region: CAISTGQAYNSPLHF. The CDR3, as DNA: TGTGCCATCAGCACTGGACAGGCGTATAATTCACCCCTCCACTTT.

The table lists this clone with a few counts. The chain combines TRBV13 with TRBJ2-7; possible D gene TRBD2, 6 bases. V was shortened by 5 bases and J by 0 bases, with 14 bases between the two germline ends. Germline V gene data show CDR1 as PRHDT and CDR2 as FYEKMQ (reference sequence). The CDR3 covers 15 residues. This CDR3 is CASSPRDSRSYEQYF. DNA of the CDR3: TGTGCCAGCAGCCCGAGGGACTCTCGCTCCTACGAGCAGTACTTC.

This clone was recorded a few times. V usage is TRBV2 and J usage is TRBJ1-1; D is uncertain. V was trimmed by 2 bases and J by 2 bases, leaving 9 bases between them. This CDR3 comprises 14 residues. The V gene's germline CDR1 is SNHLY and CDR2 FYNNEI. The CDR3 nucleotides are TGTGCCAGCAGTGAAAGCTCCATAAACACTGAAGCTTTCTTT. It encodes CASSESSINTEAFF.

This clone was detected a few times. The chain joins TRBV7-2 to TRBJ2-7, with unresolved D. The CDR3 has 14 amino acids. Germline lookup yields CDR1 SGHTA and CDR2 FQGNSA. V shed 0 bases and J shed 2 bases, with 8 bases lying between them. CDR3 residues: CASSLARQTYEQYF. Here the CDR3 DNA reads TGTGCCAGCAGCTTAGCGAGGCAGACCTACGAGCAGTACTTC.

CDR3 loop: CASSIRQGPDTEAFF. CDR3 coding DNA: TGTGCCAGCAGCATAAGACAGGGGCCCGACACTGAAGCTTTCTTT. The chain combines TRBV9 with TRBJ1-1; 8 bases align to TRBD1. With 4 bases clipped from V and 3 bases from J, the junction kept 8 bases outside the gene matches. Germline assignment: CDR1 SGDLS and CDR2 YYNGEE. The CDR3 is 15 amino acids.

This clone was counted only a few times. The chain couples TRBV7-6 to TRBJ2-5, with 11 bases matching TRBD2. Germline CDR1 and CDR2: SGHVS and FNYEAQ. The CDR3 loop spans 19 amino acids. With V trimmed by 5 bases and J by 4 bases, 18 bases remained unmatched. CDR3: CASSTPRPSGGSSRETQYF. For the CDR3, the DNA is TGTGCCAGCAGCACTCCTCGGCCTAGCGGGGGGTCCTCTAGAGAGACCCAGTACTTC.

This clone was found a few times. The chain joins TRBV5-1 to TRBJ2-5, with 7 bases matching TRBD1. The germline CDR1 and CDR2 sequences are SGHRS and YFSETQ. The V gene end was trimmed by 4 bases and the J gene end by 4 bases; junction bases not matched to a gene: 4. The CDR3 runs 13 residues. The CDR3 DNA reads TGCGCCAGCAGCCAAGGGGGCGGAGAGACCCAGTACTTC. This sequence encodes CASSQGGGETQYF.